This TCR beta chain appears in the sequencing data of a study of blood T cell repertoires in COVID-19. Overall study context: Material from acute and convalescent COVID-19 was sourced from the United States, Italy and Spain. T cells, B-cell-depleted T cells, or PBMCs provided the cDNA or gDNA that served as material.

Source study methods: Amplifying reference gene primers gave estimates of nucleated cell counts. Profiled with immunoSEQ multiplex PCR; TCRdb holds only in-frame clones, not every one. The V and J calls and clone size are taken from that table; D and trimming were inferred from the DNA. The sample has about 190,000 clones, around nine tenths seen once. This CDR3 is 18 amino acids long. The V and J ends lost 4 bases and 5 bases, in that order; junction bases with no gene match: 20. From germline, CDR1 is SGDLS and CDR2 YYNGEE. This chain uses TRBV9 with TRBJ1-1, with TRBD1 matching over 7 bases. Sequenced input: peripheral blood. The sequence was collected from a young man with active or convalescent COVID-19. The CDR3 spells CASSPRLTGRNQGTEAFF. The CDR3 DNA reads TGTGCCAGCAGCCCCCGGTTGACAGGGAGAAATCAGGGGACTGAAGCTTTCTTT.